These 21 T cell receptor beta chains came from one sample sequenced in a study of T cells in Graves' hyperthyroidism and ophthalmopathy. RNA transcripts were the template for amplifying TCR beta CDR3 regions. TCR CDR3 regions were first amplified by RT-PCR with HTBI primers. TCRdb analysed the multiplex PCR reads with MiXCR anew, one entry per CDR3 protein. The sample shows about 560,000 distinct CDR3 sequences, around 15% of them seen only once. Input material: blood. These TCRs come from a woman aged 40 to 50 with Graves' hyperthyroidism.

The genes are TRBV4-1 and TRBJ2-3; no clear D gene. Trimming removed 4 bases at V and 1 base at J, with 18 bases between. This CDR3 has 17 amino acids. Germline loops: CDR1 MGHRA, CDR2 YSYEKL. The CDR3 DNA reads as TGCGCCAGCAGCCCGATGCCGCTATTTTTAGGCACAGATACGCAGTATTTT. Its protein product is CASSPMPLFLGTDTQYF.

The chain is built from TRBV4-1 and TRBJ2-7, with unresolved D. CDR3 length: 16 residues. The V and J ends lost 0 bases and 6 bases respectively, with 18 bases between them. CDR1 and CDR2 (germline): MGHRA, YSYEKL. Written as DNA, the CDR3 is TGCGCCAGCAGCCAAGAGATGGCCCTCAACCCGCCCGAGCAGTACTTC. Protein product: CASSQEMALNPPEQYF.

This clonotype was detected many times. The rearrangement uses TRBV11-2 and TRBJ2-1, with TRBD2 as a possible D gene (6 bases). The CDR3 is 13 amino acids. The V and J ends lost 0 bases and 9 bases respectively, with 9 bases between them. Germline loops: CDR1 SGHAT, CDR2 FQNNGV. This CDR3 reads CASSLETGGEQFF. As DNA, the CDR3 is TGTGCCAGCAGCTTAGAGACCGGGGGTGAGCAGTTCTTC.

Only a few counts were recorded for this clonotype. V usage is TRBV11-3 and J usage is TRBJ2-1; 8 nucleotides align to TRBD1. Germline CDR1 is SGHNT and CDR2 is YENEEA. This CDR3 has 16 amino acids. V dropped 5 bases and J dropped 3; count of bases not matched to a gene: 9. CDR3 coding DNA: TGTGCCAGCAGCCTCCCGGGACAGGCCATCTACAATGAGCAGTTCTTC. It encodes CASSLPGQAIYNEQFF.

This clonotype turned up a few times. This chain joins TRBV5-1 and TRBJ2-1, with 7 bases that match TRBD2. The germline CDR1 and CDR2 sequences are SGHRS and YFSETQ. The V and J ends lost 3 bases and 4 bases, in that order; junction bases with no gene match: 10. The CDR3 length is 16 residues. CDR3 nucleotides: TGCGCCAGCAGCTCACGACGGGAGGCCGATTACAATGAGCAGTTCTTC. It codes for CASSSRREADYNEQFF.

This clonotype was found many times. The V and J genes are TRBV20-1 and TRBJ1-6, with 8 bases fitting TRBD1. Germline V gives CDR1 DFQATT, CDR2 SNEGSKA (reference sequence). The V gene end was trimmed by 2 bases and the J gene end by 5 bases; junction bases not matched to a gene: 8. The CDR3 contains 16 residues. CDR3 sequence (DNA): TGCAGTGCTAGACAGGGGGCACCCATGGATAATTCACCCCTCCACTTT. Translated: CSARQGAPMDNSPLHF.

This clonotype has only a few counts. The chain joins TRBV18 to TRBJ2-3; 15 bases are a match to TRBD2. The CDR3 is 18 amino acids. Germline CDR1 reads KGHSH; CDR2 reads LQKENI. The V segment lost 0 bases and the J segment 2 bases; nucleotides outside the gene matches: 3. CDR3 nucleotides: TGTGCCAGCTCACCACCGGGGACTAGCGGGAGGTTCACAGATACGCAGTATTTT. This encodes CASSPPGTSGRFTDTQYF.

This clonotype was detected a few times. V gene TRBV3-1 combines with J gene TRBJ2-2; 7 bases agree with TRBD1. V was clipped by 1 base and J by 7 bases; unmatched bases: 9. The CDR3 spans 16 residues. Germline CDR1 and CDR2: LGHDT and YNNKEL (reference sequence). The CDR3 DNA reads as TGTGCCAGCAGCCAAGGACAGGGTAGGATGGGCGGGGAGCTGTTTTTT. It codes for CASSQGQGRMGGELFF.

As DNA, the CDR3 is TGCGCCAGCAGCTATACTAGCGGGAGCCCTGGGGAAAATGAGCAGTTCTTC. It codes for CASSYTSGSPGENEQFF. The chain has TRBV4-1 and TRBJ2-1; 11 positions match TRBD2. The CDR3 has 17 amino acids. The V segment lost 5 bases and the J segment 7 bases; nucleotides outside the gene matches: 13. Germline-derived CDR1 and CDR2 are MGHRA and YSYEKL.

CDR3 residues: CASSLGQGSNEKLFF. CDR3 bases: TGTGCCAGCAGTTTAGGACAGGGATCGAATGAAAAACTGTTTTTT. The rearrangement links TRBV28 to TRBJ1-4; 8 nucleotides line up with TRBD1. V shed 2 bases, J shed 5 bases, and the junction held 4 bases outside the gene matches. Germline V gene data show CDR1 as MDHEN and CDR2 as SYDVKM. This CDR3 is 15 amino acids long. The full variable domain, completed using reference TRBV28 and TRBJ1-4, is DVKVTQSSRYLVKRTGEKVFLECVQDMDHENMFWYRQDPGLGLRLIYFSYDVKMKEKGDIPEGYSVSREKKERFSLILESASTNQTSMYLCASSLGQGSNEKLFFGSGTQLSVL.

This clonotype has ten or more counts. This chain joins TRBV5-1 and TRBJ2-3; TRBD2 might be the D (7 bases). CDR1 SGHRS and CDR2 YFSETQ come from the germline V gene. The CDR3 has 16 residues. V was trimmed by 1 base and J by 3 bases, leaving 15 bases between them. CDR3 sequence (DNA): TGCGCCAGCAGCTTGCAGGGGAGGGTCGTGACAGATACGCAGTATTTT. This sequence encodes CASSLQGRVVTDTQYF.

This clonotype showed up many times. This sequence joins TRBV11-1 and TRBJ2-7; 7 bases agree with TRBD2. Germline trimming cut 1 base from V and 0 bases from J; bases unmatched to any gene: 6. Germline lookup yields CDR1 SGHAT and CDR2 FQDESV (reference sequence). This CDR3 is 16 amino acids long. The CDR3 protein is CASSLGAGESSYEQYF. CDR3 coding DNA: TGTGCCAGCAGCTTAGGGGCGGGAGAGAGCTCCTACGAGCAGTACTTC.

In this sample, this clonotype turned up many times. The V call is TRBV20-1, the J call TRBJ1-5, with TRBD1 matching 7 bases. The V segment lost 0 bases and the J segment 1 base; nucleotides outside the gene matches: 6. Looked up from germline, CDR1 is DFQATT and CDR2 is SNEGSKA (reference sequence). The CDR3 consists of 16 residues. Here the CDR3 reads CSAREAGGESNQPQHF. The CDR3 nucleotides are TGCAGTGCTAGAGAGGCAGGGGGAGAAAGCAATCAGCCCCAGCATTTT.

As concerns this clonotype: One end of the junction does not line up with germline, which may come from a read error. The V gene is TRBV2, the J gene TRBJ1-1; D ambiguous. This CDR3 spans 13 amino acids. Germline CDR1 reads SNHLY; CDR2 reads FYNNEI. The CDR3 sequence is CTSRTLANTEAFF. The CDR3 nucleotides read TGTACCAGCAGAACACTCGCGAACACTGAAGCTTTCTTT.

This clonotype was picked up many times. The chain employs TRBV2 and TRBJ1-2; TRBD1 agrees at 7 bases. Germline values: CDR1 SNHLY, CDR2 FYNNEI. The CDR3 spans 14 residues. V lost 6 bases, J lost 5 bases, and 9 bases stayed unmatched. Here the CDR3 reads CASRPGQNFYGYTF. CDR3 coding DNA: TGTGCCAGCAGACCGGGACAGAATTTTTATGGCTACACCTTC.

The CDR3 reads CASSSTSGTGDEQYF. CDR3 in DNA: TGTGCCAGCAGCTCCACTTCCGGGACAGGGGACGAGCAGTACTTC. The genes are TRBV28 and TRBJ2-7, with TRBD1 matching 10 bases. This CDR3 is 15 amino acids long. The junction had 10 bases not matched to a gene; V was cut back by 6 bases and J by 5 bases. CDR1 is MDHEN, CDR2 SYDVKM, per germline. Complete variable domain (other parts from reference TRBV28 and TRBJ2-7): DVKVTQSSRYLVKRTGEKVFLECVQDMDHENMFWYRQDPGLGLRLIYFSYDVKMKEKGDIPEGYSVSREKKERFSLILESASTNQTSMYLCASSSTSGTGDEQYFGPGTRLTVT.

The J gene is TRBJ2-5, the V gene TRBV4-1; 14 bases fit TRBD2. This CDR3 is 18 amino acids long. Germline V gives CDR1 MGHRA, CDR2 YSYEKL. V lost 1 base, J lost 4 bases, and 8 bases stayed unmatched. The CDR3 sequence: CASSQVRGLAGVGETQYF. The CDR3 coding sequence is TGCGCCAGCAGCCAAGTCAGGGGACTAGCGGGAGTCGGAGAGACCCAGTACTTC.

The J gene is TRBJ2-7, the V gene TRBV4-1; either TRBD1 or TRBD2 may fit D (5 bases each). This CDR3 is built from 15 residues. CDR1 and CDR2 (germline): MGHRA, YSYEKL. V dropped 1 base and J dropped 2 bases, with 12 bases sitting between them. The CDR3 DNA sequence: TGCGCCAGCAGCCAAGGCCGGGACGCCGCCTACGAGCAGTACTTC. Its translation: CASSQGRDAAYEQYF.

The V call is TRBV12-5, the J call TRBJ2-2, with D possibly matching TRBD2 (5 bases). Trimming stripped 5 bases from V and 2 bases from J, with 9 bases between. Germline CDR1 is LGHNT and CDR2 is FRNRAP. The CDR3 contains 14 residues. Written as DNA, the CDR3 is TGTGCTAGTGGTCCGAGCGGAAACACCGGGGAGCTGTTTTTT. As protein: CASGPSGNTGELFF. The full variable domain, rest sourced from reference TRBV12-5 and TRBJ2-2, is DARVTQTPRHKVTEMGQEVTMRCQPILGHNTVFWYRQTMMQGLELLAYFRNRAPLDDSGMPKDRFSAEMPDATLATLKIQPSEPRDSAVYFCASGPSGNTGELFFGEGSRLTVL.

The sample holds many counts of this clonotype. V usage is TRBV19 and J usage is TRBJ1-1; D possibly corresponds to TRBD1 (5 bases). This CDR3 contains 14 residues. Germline values: CDR1 LNHDA, CDR2 SQIVND (reference sequence). V was pared by 7 bases and J by 0 bases, with 12 bases between. DNA for the CDR3: TGTGCCAGTACCATGGGACGGTTGAACACTGAAGCTTTCTTT. The encoded protein is CASTMGRLNTEAFF.

Ten or more counts support this clonotype. The gene calls are TRBV2 and TRBJ2-1, with 14 bases identical to TRBD2. This CDR3 is built from 16 residues. Germline trimming cut 0 bases from V and 6 bases from J; bases unmatched to any gene: 1. Looked up from germline, CDR1 is SNHLY and CDR2 is FYNNEI. The CDR3 spells CASSEAGTSGSNEQFF. Written as DNA, the CDR3 is TGTGCCAGCAGTGAAGCGGGGACTAGCGGGAGCAATGAGCAGTTCTTC.